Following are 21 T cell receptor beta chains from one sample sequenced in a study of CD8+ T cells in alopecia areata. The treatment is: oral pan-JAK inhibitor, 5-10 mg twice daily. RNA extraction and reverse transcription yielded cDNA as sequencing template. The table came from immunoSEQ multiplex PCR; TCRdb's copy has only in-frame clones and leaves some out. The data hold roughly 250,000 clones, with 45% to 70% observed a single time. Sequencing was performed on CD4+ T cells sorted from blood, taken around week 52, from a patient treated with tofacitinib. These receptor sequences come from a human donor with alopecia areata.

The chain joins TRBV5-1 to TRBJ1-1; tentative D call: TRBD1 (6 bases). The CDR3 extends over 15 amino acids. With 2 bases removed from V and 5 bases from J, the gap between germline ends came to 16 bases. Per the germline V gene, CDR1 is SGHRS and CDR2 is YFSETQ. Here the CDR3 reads CASSLGAGEGTEAFF. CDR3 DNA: TGCGCCAGCAGCTTAGGGGCAGGGGAAGGGACTGAAGCTTTCTTT.

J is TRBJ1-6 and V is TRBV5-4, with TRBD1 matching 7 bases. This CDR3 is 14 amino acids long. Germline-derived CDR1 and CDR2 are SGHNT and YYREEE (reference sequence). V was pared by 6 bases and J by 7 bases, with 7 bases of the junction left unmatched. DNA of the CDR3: TGTGCCAGCAACCGGGACAGACAAAATTCACCCCTCCACTTT. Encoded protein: CASNRDRQNSPLHF.

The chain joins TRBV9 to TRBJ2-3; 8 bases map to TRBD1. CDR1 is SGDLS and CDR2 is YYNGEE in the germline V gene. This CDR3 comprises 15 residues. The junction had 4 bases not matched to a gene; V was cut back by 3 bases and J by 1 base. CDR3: CASSDGGQGTDTQYF. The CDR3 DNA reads TGTGCCAGCAGCGACGGGGGACAGGGCACAGATACGCAGTATTTT.

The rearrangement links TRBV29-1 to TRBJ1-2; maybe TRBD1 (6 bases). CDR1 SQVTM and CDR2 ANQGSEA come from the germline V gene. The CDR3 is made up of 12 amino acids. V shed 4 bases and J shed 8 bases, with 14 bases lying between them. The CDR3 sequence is CSVVGGGGGYTF. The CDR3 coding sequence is TGCAGCGTTGTGGGCGGGGGCGGCGGCTACACCTTC.

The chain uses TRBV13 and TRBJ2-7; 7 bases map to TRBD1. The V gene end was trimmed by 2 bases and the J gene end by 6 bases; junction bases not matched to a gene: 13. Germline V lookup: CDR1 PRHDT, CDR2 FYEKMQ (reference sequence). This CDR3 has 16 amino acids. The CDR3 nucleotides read TGTGCCAGCAGCTTAAGGGCACGAACAGGGGTTGTCGAGCAGTACTTC. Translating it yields CASSLRARTGVVEQYF.

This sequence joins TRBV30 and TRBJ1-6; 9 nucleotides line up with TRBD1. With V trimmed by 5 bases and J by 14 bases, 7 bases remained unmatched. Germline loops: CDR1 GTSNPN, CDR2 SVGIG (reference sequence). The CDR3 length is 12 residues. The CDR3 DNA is TGTGCCTGGCACCGGGACAGGGTTTCCCTCCACTTT. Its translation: CAWHRDRVSLHF.

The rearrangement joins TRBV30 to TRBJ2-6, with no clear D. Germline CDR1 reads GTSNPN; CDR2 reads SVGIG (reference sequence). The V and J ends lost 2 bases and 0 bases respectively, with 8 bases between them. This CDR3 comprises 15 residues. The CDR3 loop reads CAWSLRTSGANVLTF. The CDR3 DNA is TGTGCCTGGAGTCTAAGGACCTCTGGGGCCAACGTCCTGACTTTC.

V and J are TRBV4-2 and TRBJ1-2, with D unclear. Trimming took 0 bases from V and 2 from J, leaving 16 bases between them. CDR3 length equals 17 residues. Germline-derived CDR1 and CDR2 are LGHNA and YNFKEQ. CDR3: CASSQDRLGRENYGYTF. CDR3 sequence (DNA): TGTGCCAGCAGCCAAGATCGCTTAGGCAGAGAGAACTATGGCTACACCTTC.

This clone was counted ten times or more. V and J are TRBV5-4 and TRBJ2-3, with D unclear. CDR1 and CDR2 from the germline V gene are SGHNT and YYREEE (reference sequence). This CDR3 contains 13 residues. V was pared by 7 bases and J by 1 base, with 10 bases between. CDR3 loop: CASRVGGTDTQYF. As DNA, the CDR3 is TGTGCCAGCCGGGTTGGGGGCACAGATACGCAGTATTTT.

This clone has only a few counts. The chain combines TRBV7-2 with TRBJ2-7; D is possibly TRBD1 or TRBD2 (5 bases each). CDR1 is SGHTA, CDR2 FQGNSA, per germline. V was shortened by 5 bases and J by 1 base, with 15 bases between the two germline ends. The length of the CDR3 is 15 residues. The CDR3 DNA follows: TGTGCCAGCAGCCTCTATCGGGGACGGTCCTACGAGCAGTACTTC. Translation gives CASSLYRGRSYEQYF.

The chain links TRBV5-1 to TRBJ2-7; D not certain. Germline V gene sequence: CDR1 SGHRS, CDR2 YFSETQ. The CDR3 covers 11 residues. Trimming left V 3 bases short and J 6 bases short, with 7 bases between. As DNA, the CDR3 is TGCGCCAGCAGCTCCGGCATCGAGCAGTACTTC. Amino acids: CASSSGIEQYF. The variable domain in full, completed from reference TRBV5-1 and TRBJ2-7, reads KAGVTQTPRYLIKTRGQQVTLSCSPISGHRSVSWYQQTPGQGLQFLFEYFSETQRNKGNFPGRFSGRQFSNSRSEMNVSTLELGDSALYLCASSSGIEQYFGPGTRLTVT.

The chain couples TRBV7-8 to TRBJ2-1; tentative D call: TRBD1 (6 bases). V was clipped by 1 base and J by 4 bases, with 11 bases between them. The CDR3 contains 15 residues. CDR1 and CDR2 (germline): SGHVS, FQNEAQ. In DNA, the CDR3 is TGTGCCAGCAGCTTAGTAGGGACACGGTACAATGAGCAGTTCTTC. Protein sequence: CASSLVGTRYNEQFF.

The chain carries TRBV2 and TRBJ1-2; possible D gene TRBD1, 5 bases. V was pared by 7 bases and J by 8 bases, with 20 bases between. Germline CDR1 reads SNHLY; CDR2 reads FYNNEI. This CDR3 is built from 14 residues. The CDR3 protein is CASNRQGGSRGYTF. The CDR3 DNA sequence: TGTGCCAGCAACCGCCAGGGAGGGTCGCGGGGCTACACCTTC.

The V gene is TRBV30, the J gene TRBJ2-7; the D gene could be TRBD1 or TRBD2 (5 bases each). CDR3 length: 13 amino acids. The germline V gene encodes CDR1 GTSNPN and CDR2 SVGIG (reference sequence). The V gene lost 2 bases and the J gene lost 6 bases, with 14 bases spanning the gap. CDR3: CAWSHRDLSEQYF. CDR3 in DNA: TGTGCCTGGAGTCACCGGGACCTAAGCGAGCAGTACTTC.

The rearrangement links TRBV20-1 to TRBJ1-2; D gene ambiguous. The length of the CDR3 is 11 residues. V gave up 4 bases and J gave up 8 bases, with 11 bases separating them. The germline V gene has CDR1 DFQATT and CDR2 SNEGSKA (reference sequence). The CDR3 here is CSAITMGGYTF. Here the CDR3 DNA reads TGCAGTGCTATCACCATGGGGGGCTACACCTTC.

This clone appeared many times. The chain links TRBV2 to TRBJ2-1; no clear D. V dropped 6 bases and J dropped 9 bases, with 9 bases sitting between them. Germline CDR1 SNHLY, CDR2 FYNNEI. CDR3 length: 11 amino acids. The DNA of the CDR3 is TGTGCCAGCAGCACAGCCGGTGAGCAGTTCTTC. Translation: CASSTAGEQFF.

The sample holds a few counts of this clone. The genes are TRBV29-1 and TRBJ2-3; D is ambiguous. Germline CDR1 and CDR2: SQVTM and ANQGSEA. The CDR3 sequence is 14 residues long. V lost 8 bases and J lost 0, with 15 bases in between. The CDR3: CSLTLRPSTDTQYF. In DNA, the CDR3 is TGCAGCCTAACCCTTCGGCCGAGCACAGATACGCAGTATTTT.

This CDR3 is CSARTGSRGEQFF. CDR3 coding DNA: TGCAGCGCCCGGACAGGGAGCCGGGGTGAGCAGTTCTTC. The chain combines TRBV29-1 with TRBJ2-1; TRBD1 agrees at 8 bases. Germline-derived CDR1 and CDR2 are SQVTM and ANQGSEA. The V and J ends lost 7 bases and 9 bases, in that order; junction bases with no gene match: 11. CDR3 length equals 13 residues.

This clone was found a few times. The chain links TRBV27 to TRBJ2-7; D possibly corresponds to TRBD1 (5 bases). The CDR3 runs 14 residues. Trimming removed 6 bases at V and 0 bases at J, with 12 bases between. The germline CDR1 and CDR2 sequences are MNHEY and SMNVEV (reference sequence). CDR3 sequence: CASRGTGNSYEQYF. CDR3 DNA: TGTGCCAGCAGAGGCACAGGCAACTCCTACGAGCAGTACTTC.

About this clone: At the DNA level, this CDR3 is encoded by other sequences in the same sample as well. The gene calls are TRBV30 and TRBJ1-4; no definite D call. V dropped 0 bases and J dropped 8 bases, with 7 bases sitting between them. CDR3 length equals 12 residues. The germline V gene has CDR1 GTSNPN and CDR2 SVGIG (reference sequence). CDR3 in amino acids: CAWSVSGEKLFF. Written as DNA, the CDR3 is TGTGCCTGGAGTGTAAGCGGAGAAAAACTGTTTTTT. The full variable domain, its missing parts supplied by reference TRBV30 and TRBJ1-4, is SQTIHQWPATLVQPVGSPLSLECTVEGTSNPNLYWYRQAAGRGLQLLFYSVGIGQISSEVPQNLSASRPQDRQFILSSKKLLLSDSGFYLCAWSVSGEKLFFGSGTQLSVL.

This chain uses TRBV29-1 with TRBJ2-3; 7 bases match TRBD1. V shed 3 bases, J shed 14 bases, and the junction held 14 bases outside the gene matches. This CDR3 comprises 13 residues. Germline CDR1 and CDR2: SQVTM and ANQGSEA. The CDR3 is CSVDTQKGARRYF. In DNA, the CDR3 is TGCAGCGTTGACACACAGAAGGGGGCGCGTCGGTATTTT.